These 3 T cell receptor beta chains originate from one sample sequenced in a study of OX40 agonist ivuxolimab in advanced cancers. Sequenced by immunoSEQ multiplex PCR; TCRdb stores in-frame clones only, minus some. The table lists 90,000 to 100,000 clones, 88% of them singletons. The starting material was CD4+ or CD8+ T cells sorted from blood, obtained in a trial of the OX40 agonist ivuxolimab. These receptors were collected from an adult with an advanced solid tumor such as melanoma, head and neck, liver or kidney cancer.

This clone was counted a few times. The gene calls are TRBV29-1 and TRBJ1-1, with unresolved D. Germline V gene sequence: CDR1 SQVTM, CDR2 ANQGSEA. The length of the CDR3 is 10 residues. V was clipped by 7 bases and J by 3 bases, with 6 bases between them. The CDR3 loop is CSAGDTEAFF. The CDR3 DNA reads as TGCAGCGCGGGTGACACTGAAGCTTTCTTT. The complete variable domain, with remaining parts taken from reference TRBV29-1 and TRBJ1-1, reads SAVISQKPSRDICQRGTSLTIQCQVDSQVTMMFWYRQQPGQSLTLIATANQGSEATYESGFVIDKFPISRPNLTFSTLTVSNMSPEDSSIYLCSAGDTEAFFGQGTRLTVV.

This clone was seen only once. The V gene is TRBV9, the J gene TRBJ2-4; D may correspond to TRBD1 or TRBD2 (5 bases each). The germline V gene encodes CDR1 SGDLS and CDR2 YYNGEE. The CDR3 length is 15 residues. The V and J ends lost 2 bases and 6 bases respectively, with 15 bases between them. The CDR3 region is CASSVRRGTGNIQYF. The CDR3 DNA sequence: TGTGCCAGCAGCGTCCGTAGAGGGACGGGAAACATTCAGTACTTC.

The chain joins TRBV2 to TRBJ1-1; 11 bases are shared with TRBD1. Losses at the gene ends were 8 bases for V and 6 bases for J; bases not matched to a gene: 2. The CDR3 sequence is 12 residues long. Germline loops: CDR1 SNHLY, CDR2 FYNNEI. The CDR3: CASGTGGSEAFF. In DNA form, the CDR3 reads TGTGCCAGCGGGACAGGGGGATCTGAAGCTTTCTTT.